This paragraph reports one T cell receptor (beta chain). The antigen is not known. TCRdb reprocessed the 5' RACE reads via MiXCR and lists one record per CDR3 protein. This table holds roughly 300,000 distinct CDR3 sequences, 8.2% found once. This record comes from a study of T-cell memory formation after mild COVID-19. CDR3 size: 15 residues. Germline values: CDR1 MNHEY, CDR2 SVGAGI. The V segment lost 6 bases and the J segment 4 bases; nucleotides outside the gene matches: 7. Regarding the study as a whole: Clones contracting day 15 to 85 were balanced CD4/CD8; later expanders leaned CD4+.

The V call is TRBV6-5, the J call TRBJ1-3; 9 bases agree with TRBD1. The sequence was collected from a young man who had mild COVID-19 (a few samples of this study predate the infection). Cell type and time point are not known. The sample taken for sequencing was PBMCs or a T cell subset sorted from them (not recorded which). DNA of the CDR3: TGTGCCAGCAGATTACAGGGGGCGGAGGGAAACACCATATATTTT. Protein: CASRLQGAEGNTIYF.